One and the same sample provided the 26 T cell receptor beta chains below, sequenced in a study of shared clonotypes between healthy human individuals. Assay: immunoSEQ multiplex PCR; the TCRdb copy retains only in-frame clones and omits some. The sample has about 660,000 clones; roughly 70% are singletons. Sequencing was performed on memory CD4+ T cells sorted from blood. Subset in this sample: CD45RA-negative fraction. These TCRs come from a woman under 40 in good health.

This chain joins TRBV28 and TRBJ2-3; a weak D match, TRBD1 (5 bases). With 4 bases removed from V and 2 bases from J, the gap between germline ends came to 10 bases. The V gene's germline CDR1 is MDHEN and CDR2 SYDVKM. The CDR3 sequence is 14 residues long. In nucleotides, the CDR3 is TGTGCCAGCAGTTCAGACAGTTCCACAGATACGCAGTATTTT. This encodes CASSSDSSTDTQYF.

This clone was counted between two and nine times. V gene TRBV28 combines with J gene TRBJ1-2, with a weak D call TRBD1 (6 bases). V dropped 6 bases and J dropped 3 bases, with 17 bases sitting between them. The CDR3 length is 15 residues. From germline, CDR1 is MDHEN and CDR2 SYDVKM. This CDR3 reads CASSTTAAGDYGYTF. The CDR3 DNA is TGTGCCAGCAGCACCACCGCTGCAGGGGACTATGGCTACACCTTC.

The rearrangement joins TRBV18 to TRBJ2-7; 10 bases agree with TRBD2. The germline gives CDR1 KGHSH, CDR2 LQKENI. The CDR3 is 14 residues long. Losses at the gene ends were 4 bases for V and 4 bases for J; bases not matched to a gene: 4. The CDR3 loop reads CASSREREGYEQYF. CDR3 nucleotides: TGTGCCAGCTCACGCGAGCGGGAGGGGTACGAGCAGTACTTC.

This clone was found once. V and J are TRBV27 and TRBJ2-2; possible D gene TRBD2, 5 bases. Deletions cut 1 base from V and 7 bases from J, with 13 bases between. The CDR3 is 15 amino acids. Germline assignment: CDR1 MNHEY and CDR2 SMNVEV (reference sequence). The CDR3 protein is CASSLWAGVGGELFF. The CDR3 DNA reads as TGTGCCAGCAGTTTATGGGCCGGGGTTGGCGGGGAGCTGTTTTTT.

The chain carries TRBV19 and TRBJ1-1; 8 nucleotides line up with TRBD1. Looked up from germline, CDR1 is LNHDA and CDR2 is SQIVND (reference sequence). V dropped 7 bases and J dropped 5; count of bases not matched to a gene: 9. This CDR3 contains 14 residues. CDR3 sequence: CASMGQGARTEAFF. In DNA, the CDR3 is TGTGCCAGTATGGGGCAGGGGGCGAGGACTGAAGCTTTCTTT.

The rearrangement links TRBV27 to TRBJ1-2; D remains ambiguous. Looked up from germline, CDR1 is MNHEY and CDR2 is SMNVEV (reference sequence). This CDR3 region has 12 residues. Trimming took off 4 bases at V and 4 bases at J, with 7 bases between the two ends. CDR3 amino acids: CASSSGLYGYTF. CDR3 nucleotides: TGTGCCAGCAGTTCCGGGCTCTATGGCTACACCTTC.

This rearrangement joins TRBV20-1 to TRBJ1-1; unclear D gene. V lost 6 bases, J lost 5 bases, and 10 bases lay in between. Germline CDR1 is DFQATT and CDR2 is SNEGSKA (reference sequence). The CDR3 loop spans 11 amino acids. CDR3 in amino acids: CSAVGPTEAFF. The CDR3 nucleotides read TGCAGTGCGGTCGGCCCGACTGAAGCTTTCTTT.

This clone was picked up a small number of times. CDR3 DNA sequence: TGTGCCAGCAGCTCCCAAGGACAGGGTGTTGAAGCTTTCTTT. It translates to CASSSQGQGVEAFF. This chain joins TRBV7-9 and TRBJ1-1; 8 bases fit TRBD1. The CDR3 runs to 14 residues. V lost 4 bases, J lost 7 bases, and 8 bases stayed unmatched. The germline gives CDR1 SEHNR, CDR2 FQNEAQ (reference sequence). The full variable domain, rest sourced from reference TRBV7-9 and TRBJ1-1, is DTGVSQNPRHKITKRGQNVTFRCDPISEHNRLYWYRQTLGQGPEFLTYFQNEAQLEKSRLLSDRFSAERPKGSFSTLEIQRTEQGDSAMYLCASSSQGQGVEAFFGQGTRLTVV.

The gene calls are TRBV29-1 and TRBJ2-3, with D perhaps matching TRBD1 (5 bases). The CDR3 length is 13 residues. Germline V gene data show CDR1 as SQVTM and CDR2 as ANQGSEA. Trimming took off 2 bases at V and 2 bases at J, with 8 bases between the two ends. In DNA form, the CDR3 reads TGCAGCGTTGAATCGGACACCACAGATACGCAGTATTTT. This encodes CSVESDTTDTQYF.

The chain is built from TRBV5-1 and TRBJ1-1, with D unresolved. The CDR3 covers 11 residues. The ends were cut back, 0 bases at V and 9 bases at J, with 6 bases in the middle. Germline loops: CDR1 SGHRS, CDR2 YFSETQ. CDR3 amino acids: CASSLESKAFF. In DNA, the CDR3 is TGCGCCAGCAGCTTGGAATCGAAAGCTTTCTTT.

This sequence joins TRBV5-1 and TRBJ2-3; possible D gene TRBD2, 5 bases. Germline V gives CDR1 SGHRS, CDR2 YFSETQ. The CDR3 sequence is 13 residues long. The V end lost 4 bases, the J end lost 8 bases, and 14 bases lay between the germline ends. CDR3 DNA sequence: TGCGCCAGCAGCGCCCCCCTAGCATCTACGCAGTATTTT. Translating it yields CASSAPLASTQYF.

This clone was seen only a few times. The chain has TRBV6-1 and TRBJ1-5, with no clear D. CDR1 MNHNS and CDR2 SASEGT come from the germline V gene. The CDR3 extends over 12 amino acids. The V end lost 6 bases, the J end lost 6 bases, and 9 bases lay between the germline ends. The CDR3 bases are TGTGCCAGCAGCCTCGGTAGTCAGCCCCAGCATTTT. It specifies CASSLGSQPQHF.

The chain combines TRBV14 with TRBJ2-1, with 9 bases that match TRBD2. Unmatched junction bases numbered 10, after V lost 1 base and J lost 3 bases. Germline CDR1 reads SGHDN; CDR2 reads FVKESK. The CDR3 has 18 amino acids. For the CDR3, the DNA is TGTGCCAGCAGCCAAGTCGTAGTGCGGGGGGGACGCTACAATGAGCAGTTCTTC. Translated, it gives CASSQVVVRGGRYNEQFF.

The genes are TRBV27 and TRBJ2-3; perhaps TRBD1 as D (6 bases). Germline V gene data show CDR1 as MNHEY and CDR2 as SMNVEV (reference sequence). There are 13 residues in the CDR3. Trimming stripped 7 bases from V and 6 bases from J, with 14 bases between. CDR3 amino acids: CASTEAQGDTQYF. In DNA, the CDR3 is TGTGCCAGCACCGAAGCCCAGGGGGATACGCAGTATTTT.

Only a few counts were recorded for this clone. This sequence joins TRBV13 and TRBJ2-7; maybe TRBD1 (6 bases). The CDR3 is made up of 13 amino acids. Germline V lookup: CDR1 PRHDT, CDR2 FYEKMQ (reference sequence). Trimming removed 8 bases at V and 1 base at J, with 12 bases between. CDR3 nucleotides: TGTGCCAGCGAACAGGGAGCTTCCTACGAGCAGTACTTC. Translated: CASEQGASYEQYF.

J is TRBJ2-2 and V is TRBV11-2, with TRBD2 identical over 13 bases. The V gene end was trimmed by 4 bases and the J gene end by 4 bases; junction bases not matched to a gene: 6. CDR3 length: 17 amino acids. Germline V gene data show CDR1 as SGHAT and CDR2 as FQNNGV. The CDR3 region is CASSSPGLAGFTGELFF. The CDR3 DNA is TGTGCCAGCAGCTCCCCGGGACTAGCGGGATTCACCGGGGAGCTGTTTTTT. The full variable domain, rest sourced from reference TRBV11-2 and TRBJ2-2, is EAGVAQSPRYKIIEKRQSVAFWCNPISGHATLYWYQQILGQGPKLLIQFQNNGVVDDSQLPKDRFSAERLKGVDSTLKIQPAKLEDSAVYLCASSSPGLAGFTGELFFGEGSRLTVL.

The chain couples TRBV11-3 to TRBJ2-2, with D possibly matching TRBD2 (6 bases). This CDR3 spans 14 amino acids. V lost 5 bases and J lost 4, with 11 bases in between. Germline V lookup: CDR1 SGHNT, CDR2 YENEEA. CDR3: CASSALGGTGELFF. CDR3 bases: TGTGCCAGCAGCGCGCTCGGGGGCACCGGGGAGCTGTTTTTT.

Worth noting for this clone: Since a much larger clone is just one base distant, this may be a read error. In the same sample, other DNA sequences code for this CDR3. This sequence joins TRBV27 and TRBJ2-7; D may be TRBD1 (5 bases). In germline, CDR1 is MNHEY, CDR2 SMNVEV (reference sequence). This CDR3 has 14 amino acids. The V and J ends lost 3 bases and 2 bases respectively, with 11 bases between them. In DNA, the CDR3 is TGTGCCAGCAGTTTCAGCCAGGGCCCCTACGAGCAGTACTTC. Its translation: CASSFSQGPYEQYF.

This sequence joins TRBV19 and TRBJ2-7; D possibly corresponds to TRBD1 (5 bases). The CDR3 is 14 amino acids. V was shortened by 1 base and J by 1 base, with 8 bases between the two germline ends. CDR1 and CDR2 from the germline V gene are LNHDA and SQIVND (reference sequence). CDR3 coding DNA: TGTGCCAGTAGTATAGGCCGACAGTCCTACGAGCAGTACTTC. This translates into CASSIGRQSYEQYF.

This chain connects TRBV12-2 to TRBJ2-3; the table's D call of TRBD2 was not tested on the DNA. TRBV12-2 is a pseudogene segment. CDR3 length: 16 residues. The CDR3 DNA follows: TGTGCAAGTCGCTTAGCAGTTTCGGCGGGATCAGATACGCAGTATTTT. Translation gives CASRLAVSAGSDTQYF.

Written as DNA, the CDR3 is TGTGCCTGGAGAGGTGGGACCACCTACGAGCAGTACTTC. Translated: CAWRGGTTYEQYF. The V gene is TRBV30, the J gene TRBJ2-7; tentatively, D is TRBD1 or TRBD2 (5 bases each). Germline CDR1 and CDR2: GTSNPN and SVGIG (reference sequence). This CDR3 comprises 13 residues. V was clipped by 3 bases and J by 2 bases, with 11 bases between them. Full variable domain (remainder filled in from reference TRBV30 and TRBJ2-7): SQTIHQWPATLVQPVGSPLSLECTVEGTSNPNLYWYRQAAGRGLQLLFYSVGIGQISSEVPQNLSASRPQDRQFILSSKKLLLSDSGFYLCAWRGGTTYEQYFGPGTRLTVT.

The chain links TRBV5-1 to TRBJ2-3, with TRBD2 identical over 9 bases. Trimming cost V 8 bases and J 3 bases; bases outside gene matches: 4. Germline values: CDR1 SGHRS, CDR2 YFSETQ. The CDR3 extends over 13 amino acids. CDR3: CASSGSGTDTQYF. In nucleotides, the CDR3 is TGCGCCAGTAGCGGGAGTGGTACAGATACGCAGTATTTT. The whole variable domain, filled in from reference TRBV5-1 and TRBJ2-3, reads KAGVTQTPRYLIKTRGQQVTLSCSPISGHRSVSWYQQTPGQGLQFLFEYFSETQRNKGNFPGRFSGRQFSNSRSEMNVSTLELGDSALYLCASSGSGTDTQYFGPGTRLTVL.

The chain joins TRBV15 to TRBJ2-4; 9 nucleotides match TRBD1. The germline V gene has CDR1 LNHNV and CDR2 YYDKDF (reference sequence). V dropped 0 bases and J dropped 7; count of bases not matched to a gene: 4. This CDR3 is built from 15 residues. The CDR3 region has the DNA TGTGCCACCAGCAGAGACGGGACAGGGTTCAACATTCAGTACTTC. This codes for CATSRDGTGFNIQYF.

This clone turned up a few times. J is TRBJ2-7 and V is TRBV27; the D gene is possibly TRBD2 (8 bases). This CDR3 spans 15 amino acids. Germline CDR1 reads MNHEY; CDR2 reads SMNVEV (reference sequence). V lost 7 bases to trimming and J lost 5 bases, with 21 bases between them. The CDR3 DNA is TGTGCCAGCACAACCGCCCGGGGGGGACAGCACGAGCAGTACTTC. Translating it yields CASTTARGGQHEQYF.

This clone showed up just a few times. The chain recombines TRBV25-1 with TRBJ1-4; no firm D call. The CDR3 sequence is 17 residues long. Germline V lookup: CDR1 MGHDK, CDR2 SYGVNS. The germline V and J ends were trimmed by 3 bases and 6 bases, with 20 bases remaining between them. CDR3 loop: CASSDVGGKQRDEKLFF. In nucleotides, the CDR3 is TGTGCCAGCAGTGATGTGGGAGGGAAGCAACGAGATGAAAAACTGTTTTTT.

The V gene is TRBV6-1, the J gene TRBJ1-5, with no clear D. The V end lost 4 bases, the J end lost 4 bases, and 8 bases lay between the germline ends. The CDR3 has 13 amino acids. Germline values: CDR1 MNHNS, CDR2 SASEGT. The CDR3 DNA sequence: TGTGCCAGCAGTGGACACTCTAATCAGCCCCAGCATTTT. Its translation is CASSGHSNQPQHF.